The 5 T cell receptor beta chains in this list originate from one sample, sequenced in a study of blood T cell repertoires in COVID-19. Here immunoSEQ multiplex PCR was the method, and the copy in TCRdb shows in-frame clones only, minus some. The table includes about 330,000 clones, around 87% detected once. The sequenced sample was PBMCs or T cells enriched from blood (not recorded which). All receptors come from a woman aged 25 to 39 who had recovered from COVID-19.

The chain is built from TRBV12-3 or TRBV12-4 and TRBJ2-1, with D possibly being TRBD1 (5 bases). This CDR3 region has 11 residues. Trimming left V 6 bases short and J 10 bases short, with 10 bases between. In DNA form, the CDR3 reads TGTGCCAGCAGGCTTAACAGGGAGCAGTTCTTC. It specifies CASRLNREQFF.

This clone appeared a single time. The chain combines TRBV6-5 with TRBJ1-2, with D unclear. Germline lookup yields CDR1 MNHEY and CDR2 SVGAGI. The CDR3 totals 14 residues. Trimming cost V 7 bases and J 4 bases, with 16 bases left between them. The CDR3 DNA is TGTGCCAGCACCGACTTCCGGGGTGGCTATGGCTACACCTTC. Translated, it gives CASTDFRGGYGYTF.

This rearrangement joins TRBV19 to TRBJ1-5, with D perhaps matching TRBD1 (6 bases). The germline V and J ends were trimmed by 5 bases and 4 bases, with 12 bases remaining between them. CDR3 length: 14 amino acids. In germline, CDR1 is LNHDA, CDR2 SQIVND (reference sequence). CDR3 loop: CASSPWTENQPQHF. CDR3 coding DNA: TGTGCCAGTAGTCCCTGGACAGAGAATCAGCCCCAGCATTTT.

The V gene is TRBV15, the J gene TRBJ2-3; TRBD2 matches 14 bases. CDR3 length equals 17 residues. The germline gives CDR1 LNHNV, CDR2 YYDKDF (reference sequence). Trimming at V came to 1 base and at J to 6 bases, leaving 6 bases not matched to a gene. Here the CDR3 DNA reads TGTGCCACCAGCAGAGGAGGACTAGCGGGGGGTACGGATACGCAGTATTTT. This codes for CATSRGGLAGGTDTQYF.

The chain links TRBV3-1 (or the pseudogene TRBV3-2) to TRBJ1-2; maybe TRBD1 (6 bases). Trimming removed 8 bases from V and 2 bases from J, with 15 bases in between. CDR1 and CDR2 from the germline V gene are LGHDT and YNNKEL (reference sequence). This CDR3 comprises 14 residues. For the CDR3, the DNA is TGTGCCAGCTCTCCTTACAGGGAGAACTATGGCTACACCTTC. Its translation: CASSPYRENYGYTF.